This TCR beta chain appears in the sequencing data of a study of T cells in Graves' hyperthyroidism and ophthalmopathy. Whole-study context: The initial diagnosis was the point when peripheral blood was collected, ahead of any treatment.

Whole-study findings and limits: Blood shared most expanded thyroid clonotypes above 0.001.

Regions amplified from RNA transcripts were the TCR beta CDR3 regions. First-round RT-PCR of the TCR CDR3 relied on the HTBI primer set. From the multiplex PCR reads, TCRdb called clonotypes with MiXCR, one entry per CDR3 protein. The sample has 340,000 or so distinct CDR3 sequences; roughly 15% are singletons. Those patients with uncontrolled infection, other autoimmune disease, pregnancy or lactation were excluded. With respect to this clonotype: No antigen is known for it.

The CDR3 sequence is 13 residues long. Germline values: CDR1 KGHDR, CDR2 SFDVKD. The germline V and J ends were trimmed by 4 bases and 2 bases, with 6 bases remaining between them. The V gene is TRBV24-1, the J gene TRBJ2-3, with D unclear. Sequenced: blood. This clonotype was obtained from a man younger than 45 with Graves' hyperthyroidism. The CDR3 loop reads CATSDRPTDTQYF. The CDR3 bases are TGTGCCACCAGTGACAGGCCCACAGATACGCAGTATTTT.